These 15 T cell receptor beta chains share one sample of origin, sequenced in a study of tumor-infiltrating lymphocytes in primary liver carcinoma. The researchers produced TCR beta cDNA from roughly 500 ng total RNA with a constant-region primer. ARM-PCR, slightly modified, supplied the TCR beta libraries through three nested multiplex PCR rounds. Two initial PCR rounds of around 10 cycles each paired TRBV1-TRBV30 forward primers with a C-beta reverse primer. MiXCR was run by TCRdb on the multiplex PCR reads, yielding one entry per CDR3 protein. The table shows 90,000 to 150,000 distinct CDR3 sequences, with less than 75% occurring only once. Both RNA and DNA were isolated together from approximately 22-30 mg of bulk tissue that had not been sorted. The sequenced material came from tumor-adjacent normal liver tissue. The receptors were gathered from a woman aged 60-75 years with primary liver carcinoma and hepatitis B virus infection.

With regard to this clonotype: One end of the junction fails to match germline, which may point to a read error. V is TRBV11-3 and J is TRBJ2-7; 7 nucleotides match TRBD2. This CDR3 comprises 15 residues. Germline loops: CDR1 SGHNT, CDR2 YENEEA. CDR3 amino acids: CASSLDRASGYEQRF. The CDR3 DNA follows: TGTGCCAGCAGCCTAGATCGGGCTAGCGGCTATGAGCAGCGCTTC. Full variable domain (outside the CDR3, taken from reference TRBV11-3 and TRBJ2-7): EAGVVQSPRYKIIEKKQPVAFWCNPISGHNTLYWYLQNLGQGPELLIRYENEEAVDDSQLPKDRFSAERLKGVDSTLKIQPAELGDSAVYLCASSLDRASGYEQRFGPGTRLTVT.

About this clonotype itself: The junction and the germline gene differ at one end; a read error may be behind it. The rearrangement joins TRBV11-2 to TRBJ2-1; D is possibly TRBD2 (6 bases). CDR1 and CDR2 from the germline V gene are SGHAT and FQNNGV. This CDR3 is built from 14 residues. CDR3 bases: TGCGCCAGCAGATTAGCCGGGAGTCTCAATAAGCAGTTCTTC. Amino acids: CASRLAGSLNKQFF.

This clonotype was detected once. A read error may produce the germline difference seen at one junction end. This chain joins TRBV4-2 and TRBJ2-5, with D possibly matching TRBD2 (7 bases). The CDR3 extends over 13 amino acids. Germline V lookup: CDR1 LGHNA, CDR2 YNFKEQ. CDR3 in DNA: TGTGCCAGCAACTCAGAAGGGGGGGAGATCCAGTACTTC. It specifies CASNSEGGEIQYF.

Concerning this clonotype itself: A read error may account for a junction end that differs from germline. This chain uses TRBV6-5 with TRBJ2-3; D ambiguous. Germline values: CDR1 MNHEY, CDR2 SVGAGI. CDR3 length: 14 residues. The CDR3 DNA follows: TGTGCCGGCAGTTATGTGTCCGGCACGGATACGCAGTATTTT. Translated, it gives CAGSYVSGTDTQYF.

In regard to this clonotype: A much larger clone lies one base from this, so it may be a read error. This chain uses TRBV10-3 with TRBJ2-5, with D unclear. Germline V gene data show CDR1 as ENHRY and CDR2 as SYGVKD. The CDR3 runs 13 residues. The chain's CDR3 is CAISRQSQETLYF. Written as DNA, the CDR3 is TGTGCCATCAGCAGACAATCCCAAGAGACCCTGTACTTC.

Regarding this clonotype: The germline gene is not matched at one end of the junction; a read error may be the cause. V is TRBV14 and J is TRBJ2-1; 10 nucleotides agree with TRBD2. The germline V gene encodes CDR1 SGHDN and CDR2 FVKESK. The CDR3 has 16 amino acids. The CDR3 sequence: CACSQDSGSGRIGQFF. DNA for the CDR3: TGTGCCTGCAGCCAAGATAGTGGTAGCGGGAGGATTGGGCAGTTCTTC.

In the case of this clonotype: One end of the junction fails to match germline, which may point to a read error. The J gene is TRBJ1-1, the V gene TRBV5-1; unclear D gene. Germline V CDR1 and CDR2: SGHRS, YFSETQ. The CDR3 totals 15 residues. The CDR3 here is CASSSYGGSNTEAFF. In DNA, the CDR3 is TGCGCTAGCAGCTCTTACGGCGGATCGAACACTGAAGCTTTCTTT.

Notes on this clonotype: A much larger clone differs by one base, so this may be a read error. This chain links TRBV12-3 or TRBV12-4 with TRBJ1-6; 10 bases line up with TRBD1. The CDR3 consists of 18 residues. The V segment lost 7 bases and the J segment 6 bases; nucleotides outside the gene matches: 15. Here the CDR3 reads CASNSPAGQGIFNSPLHF. CDR3 nucleotides: TGTGCCAGCAACTCACCCGCGGGACAGGGGATTTTTAATTCACCCCTCCACTTT.

Of note for this clonotype: The junction differs from germline at one of its ends, possibly a read error. This chain uses TRBV6-5 with TRBJ2-5, with D possibly TRBD2 on 6 matching bases. The CDR3 runs to 14 residues. Germline lookup yields CDR1 MNHEY and CDR2 SVGAGI. DNA for the CDR3: TGTACCAGCCGGAGGGCGCAGGTGGCTGAGACCCAGTACTTC. As protein: CTSRRAQVAETQYF.

Comment on this clonotype: With a much larger clone just one base away, this may be a read error. This chain joins TRBV5-1 and TRBJ1-6; D unresolved. Germline V lookup: CDR1 SGHRS, CDR2 YFSETQ. The CDR3 has 14 amino acids. The CDR3 coding sequence is TGCGCCAGCAGCTTGGATGTGAATAATTCACTCCTCCACTTT. This translates into CASSLDVNNSLLHF.

Regarding this clonotype: At one of its ends the junction is not consistent with the germline gene, which may arise from a read error. This rearrangement joins TRBV30 to TRBJ2-7; tentatively, D is TRBD1 (5 bases). This CDR3 has 15 residues. Germline V gene sequence: CDR1 GTSNPN, CDR2 SVGIG (reference sequence). The CDR3 DNA is TGTGCCTTGAGTGTACCCACAGGTCGGCCAAACGAGCAGTACTTC. Translation gives CALSVPTGRPNEQYF.

This clonotype showed up many times. The chain is built from TRBV10-3 and TRBJ2-3, with D perhaps matching TRBD1 or TRBD2 (6 bases each). V was trimmed by 5 bases and J by 5 bases, leaving 11 bases between them. The CDR3 consists of 13 residues. Per the germline V gene, CDR1 is ENHRY and CDR2 is SYGVKD. The DNA for the CDR3 is TGTGCCATCAGTTCGGGGGCGGGAGATACGCAGTATTTT. As protein: CAISSGAGDTQYF.

In this sample, this clonotype turned up many times. The genes are TRBV29-1 and TRBJ2-5; 7 bases line up with TRBD1. V shed 5 bases, J shed 5 bases, and the junction held 5 bases outside the gene matches. Looked up from germline, CDR1 is SQVTM and CDR2 is ANQGSEA. The CDR3 has 12 amino acids. The CDR3 bases are TGCAGCGTTCCACAGGGGATTGAGACCCAGTACTTC. It is translated as CSVPQGIETQYF. The entire variable domain, with the rest obtained from reference TRBV29-1 and TRBJ2-5, is as follows: SAVISQKPSRDICQRGTSLTIQCQVDSQVTMMFWYRQQPGQSLTLIATANQGSEATYESGFVIDKFPISRPNLTFSTLTVSNMSPEDSSIYLCSVPQGIETQYFGPGTRLLVL.

A word on this clonotype: One end of the junction is discordant with germline, which a read error may explain. The chain links TRBV5-5 to TRBJ2-5, with TRBD1 matching over 8 bases. Looked up from germline, CDR1 is SGHKS and CDR2 is YYEKEE (reference sequence). CDR3 size: 13 residues. CDR3 in DNA: TGTGCCGGCAGCCGACAGGGGCAAGAGAACCAGTACTTC. Its protein product is CAGSRQGQENQYF. The full variable domain, with the rest looked up from reference TRBV5-5 and TRBJ2-5, is DAGVTQSPTHLIKTRGQQVTLRCSPISGHKSVSWYQQVLGQGPQFIFQYYEKEERGRGNFPDRFSARQFPNYSSELNVNALLLGDSALYLCAGSRQGQENQYFGPGTRLLVL.

Regarding this clonotype: One end of the junction varies from germline; a read error may be responsible. The CDR3 loop is CASSLDGAMGQFF. The DNA for the CDR3 is TGTGCCAGCAGCTTAGACGGGGCCATGGGGCAGTTCTTT. V gene TRBV11-2 combines with J gene TRBJ2-1; D possibly matches TRBD1 or TRBD2 (5 bases each). This CDR3 comprises 13 residues. Germline V gene sequence: CDR1 SGHAT, CDR2 FQNNGV.